Included here is one T cell receptor (beta chain) sequence, with context. V lost 3 bases to trimming and J lost 6 bases, with 15 bases between them. This CDR3 has 15 amino acids. Germline-derived CDR1 and CDR2 are SGDLS and YYNGEE. RNA in amounts of about 0.45 to 1 ug was reverse transcribed with random hexamers. immunoSEQ multiplex PCR amplified TCR beta CDR3 across 54 Vbeta, 13 Jbeta. TCRdb reprocessed the immunoSEQ multiplex PCR reads via MiXCR and lists one record per CDR3 protein. The top ten clones hold roughly 0.1% of a sample with a few hundred thousand distinct CDR3 sequences, 95% of them seen once. This entry belongs to a study of CD8 T cells in Susac syndrome. Sequencing of TCR beta drew on CD8+ and CD4+ T cells from blood. Each multiple sclerosis control was a treatment-naive patient with relapsing-remitting disease that was either stable or active.

Sequencing was carried out using CD4+ T cells from PBMCs. The receptor comes from a human donor with multiple sclerosis. This chain joins TRBV9 and TRBJ2-2; D is undetermined. The CDR3 DNA is TGTGCCAGCAGCGGTGGAGACCCTAGTGCCGGGGAGCTGTTTTTT. Residues: CASSGGDPSAGELFF.